This T cell receptor (beta chain) emerged from a study of T cell responses to AZD1222 COVID-19 vaccine listed by TCRdb under 2021. Concerning the study at large: A total of about 230 trial participants underwent TCR sequencing, of whom around 200 received two doses of AZD1222 and roughly 25 received two doses of the MenACWY control vaccine. Trial participants were enrolled by age into 18-55, 56-69 and 70-plus year subgroups, with about 150, 28 and 57 TCR-sequenced participants respectively. Results the study describes overall, beyond this receptor: Conclusions about previously exposed vaccinees are limited, since just a handful of AZD1222 recipients were seropositive for SARS-CoV-2 at baseline. In the small 56-69-year group, the increase in depth fell short of significance, most likely because of low power. Participants were mostly white British, with more females than males. The authors suggested clonal diversity may have been underestimated. Nearly half of unique spike-specific TCRs reportedly recognized epitopes outside regions mutated in the B.1.351 and B.1.1.7 variants. Because no day 14 peak-response samples were available, repertoires were characterized only after the peak T cell response. The vaccine-associated CD4 TCRs covered the entire spike protein, and the dominant responses fell in regions 160-218 and 743-854. A significant rise in spike-specific TCR breadth and depth was observed after two AZD1222 doses relative to day 0 and relative to MenACWY recipients.

This specimen's time point label, interpreted: about 28 days (+/-7) after the second vaccine dose. Because spike-specific TCR depth and breadth did not differ between the two schedules, AZD1222 recipients who got a second dose at roughly 4 weeks were pooled with those who got a second dose at roughly 12 weeks. The vaccinee samples were drawn from two UK trials, COV001 and COV002, one of which was a single-blind randomized controlled phase 2/3 trial testing AZD1222 (ChAdOx1 nCoV-19) in healthy adults. Trial participant PBMC samples were collected at day 0 and day 28 after the second dose for TCRbeta chain sequencing. Measured from the cysteine to the phenylalanine, the CDR3 is 12 residues long. The read is trimmed to its CDR3 DNA, 36 bases read in frame from base 1. Trimming costs V 8 bases and J 0 bases, and their ends lie 6 bases apart. As encoded in the germline V gene, CDR1 is SNHLY while CDR2 is FYNNEI.

The CDR3 regions of human TCRbeta chains were analyzed by immunosequencing. In the authors' own workflow: TCRs in the repertoires were matched against a reference library of SARS-CoV-2-specific TCRs that had been generated with the MIRA antigen-specificity platform. Breadth was defined as the fraction of unique TCRs that were SARS-CoV-2-associated, and depth was defined as the fraction of total T cells that were SARS-CoV-2-associated. Using the MIRA data, each spike-specific TCR was assigned both to the spike region to which the TCR was reactive and to a CD4 or CD8 class. Log10-transformed breadth and depth values were compared by one-way ANOVA with Sidak's multiple comparisons tests. The immuneACCESS repertoire file appears here via TCRdb, limited to in-frame rearrangements. These files lack a portion of the clones; in checked studies, under half of the deficit traces to unresolved V genes, and the cause of the others is not known. The V and J calls and clone size are taken from that table; D and trimming were inferred from the DNA. In this sample the table shows approximately 61,000 clones, 65% to 85% of which occur a single time. Approximately 24% of the sample is taken by the ten largest.

Concerning this clone: Its antigen remains unidentified. Qualities for individual bases were not recorded, and no much larger clone is one base off.

Sample: peripheral blood, taken 28 days after the second AZD1222 dose. The rearrangement combines TRBV2 with TRBJ2-3; perhaps TRBD2 is the D gene, with 6 bases matching. The clonotype was recovered from an adult who received the AZD1222 COVID-19 vaccine. The nucleotide sequence reads as follows: TGTGCCAGCGGGACTAGCACAGATACGCAGTATTTT. The resulting protein is CASGTSTDTQYF.